Below, one T cell receptor (beta chain) is given with its context. Its cognate antigen has yet to be identified. Per-base quality was not reported, and no clone a single base away is much larger than it. This entry belongs to a study of OX40 agonist ivuxolimab in advanced cancers. The study in broad terms: Ivuxolimab was an agonistic, fully human IgG2 monoclonal antibody directed against OX40 (CD134), a costimulatory receptor. Intravenous ivuxolimab was administered to patients every 2 weeks at six dose levels: 0.01, 0.1, 0.3, 1.5, 3 and 10 mg/kg. Patients were allowed to have had prior anti-PD-1, anti-PD-L1 or anti-CTLA-4 therapy, and approximately 37% of the dose-escalation patients had been treated with checkpoint inhibitors. Three dose-escalation patients achieved partial responses, one with hepatocellular carcinoma and two with cutaneous melanoma. The dose-escalation cohort was roughly 83% male with a mean age of around 62 years, ranging from roughly 20 to 80. The point of sequencing TCRbeta in the periphery was to test whether ivuxolimab changed TCR sequence diversity and drove clonal T-cell expansion. The paper covers the monotherapy dose-escalation part of the phase I ivuxolimab trial, which included N = 52 patients. Among the roughly 54 dose-escalation patients, some 19 had hepatocellular carcinoma, approximately 15 melanoma, 9 renal cell carcinoma and 9 head and neck cancer. General findings and caveats noted by the study authors: After ivuxolimab, more expanded clones were found on average in CD8+ T cells than in CD4+ T cells. Low levels of normalized T-cell clonal expansion were also seen in some patients who did not respond. At doses from 0.1 to 3.0 mg/kg, clonal expansion was seen in both CD4+ and CD8+ blood T cells between baseline and week 6. Partial responders in the 0.1-3.0 mg/kg groups had among the lowest normalized peripheral clonal expansion, especially among CD8+ T cells. The antigen specificity of the peripheral T cells that underwent clonal expansion was not determined.

CDR1 is given as MGHDK and CDR2 as SYGVNS, both from the germline V gene. Cut back by 5 bases and 0 bases, the V and J ends lie 8 bases apart. Measured from the cysteine to the phenylalanine, the CDR3 is 15 residues long. Just the 45-base CDR3 DNA is kept, in frame starting at base 1. Genomic DNA was isolated from the sorted cells so that the TCRbeta CDR3 region could be sequenced. The immunoSEQ Assay was used for sequencing of TCRbeta CDR3 regions. TCRdb obtained this table from immuneACCESS and retained in-frame rearrangements with V and J assigned. These tables miss some clones; where compared with another copy, unresolved V genes account for less than half of the shortfall, and the remainder is unexplained. The sample yields more than 65,000 clones; around 84% were counted once. The ten largest clonotypes hold under 0.9% of the sample. Patients with autoimmune disease history or receiving systemic immunosuppression were excluded from the trial. In every dose cohort, peripheral blood was drawn for TCR sequencing at baseline, cycle 4 day 1, and cycle 7 day 1. The samples were drawn from a first-in-human, open-label, multicenter phase I dose-escalation trial of ivuxolimab. Adults with locally advanced or metastatic melanoma, renal cell, hepatocellular, or head and neck squamous cell carcinoma were enrolled in the trial. Before TCR sequencing, CD4+ T cells and CD8+ T cells were sorted from peripheral blood as separate populations.

Here the chain combines TRBV25-1 and TRBJ1-6; the D segment cannot be called with confidence. Sequenced here: CD4+ or CD8+ T cells sorted from blood, sampled in a trial of the OX40 agonist ivuxolimab. The sequence came from an adult with an advanced solid tumor such as melanoma, head and neck, liver or kidney cancer. The bases are TGTGCCAGCAGTCCATCGAGCTCCTATAATTCACCCCTCCACTTT. This is translated as CASSPSSSYNSPLHF.